This T cell receptor (beta chain) comes out of a study of control samples from healthy donors and cancer patients. Sequenced by immunoSEQ multiplex PCR; TCRdb stores in-frame clones only, minus some. Here the sample spans roughly 140,000 clones, roughly 89% being singletons. The germline V gene has CDR1 LNHDA and CDR2 SQIVND (reference sequence). J gave up 5 bases and V 1 base, and 3 bases lay outside the gene matches. This CDR3 is 15 amino acids long. Sequencing was done on a sample of blood. This chain links TRBV19 with TRBJ2-7, with 12 bases lining up with TRBD2. The source of this sequence is a man under 40 in good health. Written as DNA, the CDR3 is TGTGCCAGTAGTATAGTGACTAGCGGGAGCCACGAGCAGTACTTC. Its translation: CASSIVTSGSHEQYF.